There are a few counts of the clone carrying this T cell receptor (beta chain). Its matching antigen is unknown. The CDR3 is made up of 15 amino acids. With V trimmed by 1 base and J by 0 bases, 3 bases remained unmatched. Germline CDR1 SGHRS, CDR2 YFSETQ. These data originate in a study of beta chain features in type 1 diabetes. General study results and limits: A cDNA-based sequencing approach could over-represent cells with high TCR expression. Shortening of TCRB CDR3s, moderate but significant, appeared in all four CD4+ subsets of Type 1 diabetes patients.

The whole isolated RNA underwent reverse transcription, so sequencing captured expressed TCRB transcripts. Assay: immunoSEQ multiplex PCR; the TCRdb copy retains only in-frame clones and omits some. The sample lists around 250,000 clones, around 14% occurring once. This sequence originates from a woman aged 40 to 50 in good health. This chain uses TRBV5-1 with TRBJ1-1; 7 bases fit TRBD1. Material: naive CD4+ T cells from blood. CDR3 in amino acids: CASSLPRGVNTEAFF. The CDR3 DNA reads as TGCGCCAGCAGCTTGCCCAGGGGGGTGAACACTGAAGCTTTCTTT.